This T cell receptor beta chain was observed in a study of blood T cell repertoires in COVID-19 (dated by TCRdb to the early 2020s). For the study in its entirety: Samples from collaborators originated in the United States, Italy and Spain and spanned both the acute and convalescent phases of COVID-19. The prospective study material was composed of cDNA or gDNA derived from T cells, B-cell-depleted T cells, or PBMCs. The dataset comprised deeply sampled blood TCRbeta repertoires from subjects exposed to, actively infected with, or recovered from COVID-19. The repertoires were released in a freely available public database meant as a resource for research on the immune response to SARS-CoV-2. The samples were drawn from two sources: the first 160 participants of the ongoing ImmuneRACE study, and about 1,300 subjects contributed by 6 global collaborators. A de-identified subject ID, COVID-19 status, age in years and sex were almost always included in the sample metadata. HLA class I and class II types, where available, came from metadata supplied by the sample provider rather than from assay-based typing.

TCRbeta CDR3 regions were amplified from genomic DNA using the immunoSEQ Assay, a bias-controlled multiplex PCR. Per the source publication's procedure: Nucleated cell counts per sample were estimated from amplification of reference gene primers within the assay. To quantify the absolute abundance of each unique TCRbeta CDR3 rearrangement, sequence reads were collapsed and filtered. For each sample, productive Simpson clonality was calculated as the square root of Simpson's diversity index over productive rearrangements. Here the immuneACCESS table is served through TCRdb, limited to in-frame sequences with V and J called. Missing clones are a known gap in these copies; in checked studies unresolved V genes cover under half, and the rest lacks a known reason. D and trimming were read from the DNA, whereas the V and J calls and clone size are those reported in that table. Across this sample there are some 270,000 clones, with approximately 88% seen only once. The ten largest clones take up about 3.4% of the sample.

In the prospective study, participants were about 18 to 100 years old, resided in about two dozen geographic areas of the United States, and were enrolled through a virtual design. In the prospective study, cohorts were assigned on the basis of participant-reported clinical history obtained from a screening survey and a study questionnaire. Exposed participants were defined as having been in contact with someone with a PCR-confirmed or clinician-diagnosed COVID-19 case within 2 weeks of study entry. In the prospective study, mobile phlebotomists collected whole blood, serum and a nasopharyngeal or oropharyngeal swab from each participant. Participants in the prospective study had the option to provide additional blood draws and questionnaires over a roughly 2-month period. Prospective study blood samples were shipped either frozen or at room temperature before DNA extraction. This clone came up once. There is no known antigen for this receptor. The input lacks base qualities; no much larger clone sits a single base away.

What the work shows at the level of the full study, not this receptor alone: Clinical and demographic metadata were provided uncurated, with the amount varying by source and participant.

CDR1 and CDR2 were assigned from the germline V gene as MDHEN and SYDVKM. The CDR3 covers 16 residues, taking in both the cysteine and the phenylalanine. Of all the DNA, just the CDR3 is kept, 48 bases in frame from base 1. V is reduced by 4 bases and J by 7 bases, leaving a spacing of 22 bases between them. This chain is built from TRBV28 and TRBJ1-2; TRBD1 is a possible D gene, resting on 5 matching bases. What was sequenced was PBMCs or T cells enriched from blood (not recorded which). This sequence was found in a woman aged 40 to 50 who had been exposed to COVID-19. The CDR3 sequence is CASSSPQGRDLGGYTF. Read as DNA, the sequence is TGTGCCAGCAGTTCCCCTCAAGGCAGGGATTTAGGTGGCTACACCTTC.